The 5 T cell receptor beta chains in this list originate from one sample, sequenced in a study of neoadjuvant anti-PD-1 for oral cavity cancer. Some clones are missing from TCRdb's copy, which holds only in-frame ones; the method was immunoSEQ multiplex PCR. The profile shows 30,000 to 35,000 clones, about 86% of them singletons. This material consisted of PBMCs, taken before nivolumab (anti-PD-1) treatment. All receptors come from a person aged 35 to 85 with oral cavity squamous cell carcinoma.

In DNA, the CDR3 is TGTGCCAGCAGCTTAAATAGGGGACGGTTGAACACTGAAGCTTTCTTT. Translation gives CASSLNRGRLNTEAFF. V and J are TRBV7-2 and TRBJ1-1; possible D gene TRBD1, 5 bases. Germline CDR1 is SGHTA and CDR2 is FQGNSA. The CDR3 covers 16 residues. The V end lost 2 bases, the J end lost 0 bases, and 13 bases lay between the germline ends.

This clone appeared once. The J gene is TRBJ2-7, the V gene TRBV28; possible D gene TRBD1, 7 bases. The germline V and J ends were trimmed by 5 bases and 10 bases, with 18 bases remaining between them. Germline V gene sequence: CDR1 MDHEN, CDR2 SYDVKM. The CDR3 spans 13 residues. The CDR3 region is CASSPRGRGSQYF. The CDR3 DNA is TGTGCCAGCAGTCCGCGGGGCAGGGGGTCCCAGTACTTC.

The rearrangement uses TRBV13 and TRBJ2-3; possible D gene TRBD2, 5 bases. CDR1 and CDR2 (germline): PRHDT, FYEKMQ (reference sequence). V lost 3 bases and J 4 bases, leaving 11 bases between the germline ends. This CDR3 comprises 14 residues. In nucleotides, the CDR3 is TGTGCCAGCAGCTTGTGGACTCGGGCAGATACGCAGTATTTT. It is translated as CASSLWTRADTQYF.

This clone was detected once. The chain couples TRBV6-6 to TRBJ2-7; 14 nucleotides line up with TRBD2. Per germline, CDR1 MNHNY and CDR2 SVGAGI (reference sequence). The CDR3 length is 16 residues. With V trimmed by 2 bases and J by 7 bases, 7 bases remained unmatched. The CDR3 nucleotides are TGTGCCAGCAGTTACACGACTAGCGGGGGGGCTCAAGAGCAGTACTTC. It yields the protein CASSYTTSGGAQEQYF.

The chain has TRBV28 and TRBJ1-5; possibly TRBD1 for D (6 bases). V was shortened by 6 bases and J by 2 bases, with 14 bases between the two germline ends. The length of the CDR3 is 15 residues. Germline CDR1 MDHEN, CDR2 SYDVKM. In DNA, the CDR3 is TGTGCCAGCAGAGGGGGGTCGGGGGGCAATCAGCCCCAGCATTTT. Translated: CASRGGSGGNQPQHF. Together with reference TRBV28 and TRBJ1-5, the CDR3 gives the full variable domain: DVKVTQSSRYLVKRTGEKVFLECVQDMDHENMFWYRQDPGLGLRLIYFSYDVKMKEKGDIPEGYSVSREKKERFSLILESASTNQTSMYLCASRGGSGGNQPQHFGDGTRLSIL.